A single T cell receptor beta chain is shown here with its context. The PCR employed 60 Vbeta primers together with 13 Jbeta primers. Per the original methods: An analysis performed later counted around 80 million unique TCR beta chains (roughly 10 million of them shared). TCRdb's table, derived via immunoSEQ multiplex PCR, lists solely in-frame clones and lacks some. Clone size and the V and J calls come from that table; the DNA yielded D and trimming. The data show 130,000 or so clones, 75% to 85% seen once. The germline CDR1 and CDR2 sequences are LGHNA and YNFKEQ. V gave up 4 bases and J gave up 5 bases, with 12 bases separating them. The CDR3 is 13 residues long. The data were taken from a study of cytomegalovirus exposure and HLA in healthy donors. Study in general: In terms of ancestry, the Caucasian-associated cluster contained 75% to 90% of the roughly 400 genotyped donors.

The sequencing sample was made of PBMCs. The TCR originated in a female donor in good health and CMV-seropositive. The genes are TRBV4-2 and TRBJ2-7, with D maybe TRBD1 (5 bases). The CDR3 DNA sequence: TGTGCCAGCAGCCCAGGGCAGGGCCACGAGCAGTACTTC. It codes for CASSPGQGHEQYF.